This T cell receptor beta chain was documented in a study of cytomegalovirus exposure and HLA in healthy donors. Study details: Counted in an early data release were some 81 million unique TCRs from HLA-typed donors. Points from the study as a whole: The study assumed roughly uniform donor sequencing depth for presence/absence analyses.

The V end was cut by 6 bases, the J end by 3 bases, with 15 bases between. The CDR3 length is 15 residues. Germline loops: CDR1 SNHLY, CDR2 FYNNEI. PCR primers comprised 60 Vbeta and 13 Jbeta primers. Profiling relied on immunoSEQ multiplex PCR, and the TCRdb table lists in-frame clones only, not all of them. Of under 100,000 clones detected, roughly 80% appear once; the ten largest clones hold 10% to 15%. Points on this clone: Its antigen remains unidentified.

The rearrangement uses TRBV2 and TRBJ2-1; possibly TRBD1 for D (5 bases). Sequencing used PBMCs. This sequence originates from a human donor in good health. This CDR3 reads CASSDQGLNYNEQFF. As DNA, the CDR3 is TGTGCCAGCAGCGACCAGGGCCTCAACTACAATGAGCAGTTCTTC.